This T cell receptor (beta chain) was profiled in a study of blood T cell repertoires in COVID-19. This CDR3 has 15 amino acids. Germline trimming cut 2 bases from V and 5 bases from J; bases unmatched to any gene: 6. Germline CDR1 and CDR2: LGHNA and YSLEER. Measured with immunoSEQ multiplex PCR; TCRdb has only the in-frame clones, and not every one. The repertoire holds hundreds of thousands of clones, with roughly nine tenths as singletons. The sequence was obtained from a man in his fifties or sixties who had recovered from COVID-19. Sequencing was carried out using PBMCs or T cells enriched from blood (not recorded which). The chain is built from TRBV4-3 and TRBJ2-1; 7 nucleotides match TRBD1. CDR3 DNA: TGCGCCAGCAGCCAATCCAGGGGGTCCCACAATGAGCAGTTCTTC. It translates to CASSQSRGSHNEQFF.